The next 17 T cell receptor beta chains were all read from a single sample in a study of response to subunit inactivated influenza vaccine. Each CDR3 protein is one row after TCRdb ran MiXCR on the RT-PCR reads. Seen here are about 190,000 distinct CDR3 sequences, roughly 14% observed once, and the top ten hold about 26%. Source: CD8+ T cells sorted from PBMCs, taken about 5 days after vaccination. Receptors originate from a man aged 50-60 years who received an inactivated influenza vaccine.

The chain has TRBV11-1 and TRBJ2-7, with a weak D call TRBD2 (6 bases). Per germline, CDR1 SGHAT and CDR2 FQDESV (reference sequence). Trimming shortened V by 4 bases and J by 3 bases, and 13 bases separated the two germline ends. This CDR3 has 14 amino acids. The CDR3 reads CASSSGLVSYEQYF. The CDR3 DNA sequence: TGTGCCAGCAGCTCGGGACTGGTAAGCTACGAGCAGTACTTC.

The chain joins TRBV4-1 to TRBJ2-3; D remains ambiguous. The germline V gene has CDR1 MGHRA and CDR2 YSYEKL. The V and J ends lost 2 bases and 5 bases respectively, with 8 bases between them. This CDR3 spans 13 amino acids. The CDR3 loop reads CASSQPPGDTQYF. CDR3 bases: TGCGCCAGCAGCCAACCTCCGGGAGATACGCAGTATTTT.

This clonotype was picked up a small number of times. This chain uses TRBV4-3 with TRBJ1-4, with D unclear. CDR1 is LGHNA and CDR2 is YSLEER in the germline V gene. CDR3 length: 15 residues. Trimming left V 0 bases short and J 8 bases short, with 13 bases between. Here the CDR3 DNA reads TGCGCCAGCAGCCAAGATGTGCGGGGAGGAGAAAAACTGTTTTTT. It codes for CASSQDVRGGEKLFF.

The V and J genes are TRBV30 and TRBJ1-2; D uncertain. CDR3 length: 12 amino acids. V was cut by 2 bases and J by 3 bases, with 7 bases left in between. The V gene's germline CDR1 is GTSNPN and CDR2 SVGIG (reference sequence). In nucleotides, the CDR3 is TGTGCCTGGAGTTCAGGTTACTATGGCTACACCTTC. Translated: CAWSSGYYGYTF.

The CDR3 DNA is TGTGCCAGTAGACCGGGACAAGCAAACAATGAGCAGTTCTTC. As protein: CASRPGQANNEQFF. V and J are TRBV7-8 and TRBJ2-1, with a possible D match to TRBD1 (6 bases). CDR3 size: 14 residues. Germline V gives CDR1 SGHVS, CDR2 FQNEAQ. V lost 9 bases and J 5 bases, leaving 17 bases between the germline ends.

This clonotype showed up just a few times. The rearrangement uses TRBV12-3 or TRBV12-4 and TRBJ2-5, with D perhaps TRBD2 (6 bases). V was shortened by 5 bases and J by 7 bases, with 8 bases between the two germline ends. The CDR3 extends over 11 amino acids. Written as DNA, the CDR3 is TGTGCCAGCAGTCTTAGCGGGACCCAGTACTTC. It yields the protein CASSLSGTQYF.

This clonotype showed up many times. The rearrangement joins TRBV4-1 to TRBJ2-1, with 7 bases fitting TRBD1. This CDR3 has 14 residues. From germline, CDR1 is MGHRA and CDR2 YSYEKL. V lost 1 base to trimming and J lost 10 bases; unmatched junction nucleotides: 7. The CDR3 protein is CASSQVSGTAEQFF. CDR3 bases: TGCGCCAGCAGCCAAGTATCCGGGACAGCAGAGCAGTTCTTC.

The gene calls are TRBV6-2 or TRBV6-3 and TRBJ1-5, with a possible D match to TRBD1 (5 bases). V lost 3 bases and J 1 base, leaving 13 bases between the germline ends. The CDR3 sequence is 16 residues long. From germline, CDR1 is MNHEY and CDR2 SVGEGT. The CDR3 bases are TGTGCCAGCAGTTATCAAGGTAGGGGAAGCAATCAGCCCCAGCATTTT. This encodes CASSYQGRGSNQPQHF.

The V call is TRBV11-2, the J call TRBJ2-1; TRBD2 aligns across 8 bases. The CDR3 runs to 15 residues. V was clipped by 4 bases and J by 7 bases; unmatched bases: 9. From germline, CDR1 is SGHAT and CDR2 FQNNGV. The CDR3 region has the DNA TGTGCCAGCAGCTCCCCAGCGGGAGTGGGTAATGAGCAGTTCTTC. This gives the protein CASSSPAGVGNEQFF.

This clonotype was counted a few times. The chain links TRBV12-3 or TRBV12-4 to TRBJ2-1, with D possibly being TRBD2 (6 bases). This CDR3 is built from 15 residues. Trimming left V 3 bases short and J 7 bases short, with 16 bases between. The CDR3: CASSLWGTPINEQFF. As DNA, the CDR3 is TGTGCCAGCAGTTTGTGGGGGACTCCTATAAATGAGCAGTTCTTC.

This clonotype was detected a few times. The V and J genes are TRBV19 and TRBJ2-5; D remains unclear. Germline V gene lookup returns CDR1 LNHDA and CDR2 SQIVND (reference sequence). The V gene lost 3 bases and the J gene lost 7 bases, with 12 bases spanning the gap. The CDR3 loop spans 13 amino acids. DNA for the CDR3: TGTGCCAGTAGTATGTCGACACCGGGGACCCAGTACTTC. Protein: CASSMSTPGTQYF.

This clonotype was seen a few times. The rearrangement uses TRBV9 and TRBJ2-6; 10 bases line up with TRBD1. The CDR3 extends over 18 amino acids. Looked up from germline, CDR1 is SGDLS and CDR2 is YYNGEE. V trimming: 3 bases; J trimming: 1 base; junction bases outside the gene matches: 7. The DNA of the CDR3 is TGTGCCAGCAGCGACGGACAGGGGGAGTTGTCTGGGGCCAACGTCCTGACTTTC. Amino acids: CASSDGQGELSGANVLTF.

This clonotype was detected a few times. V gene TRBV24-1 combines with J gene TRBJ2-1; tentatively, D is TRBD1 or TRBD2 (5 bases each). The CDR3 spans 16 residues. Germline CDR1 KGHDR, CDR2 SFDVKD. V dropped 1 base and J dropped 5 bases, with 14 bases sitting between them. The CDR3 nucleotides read TGTGCCACCAGTGATTTTGACGGGGCTGGCCACAATGAGCAGTTCTTC. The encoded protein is CATSDFDGAGHNEQFF.

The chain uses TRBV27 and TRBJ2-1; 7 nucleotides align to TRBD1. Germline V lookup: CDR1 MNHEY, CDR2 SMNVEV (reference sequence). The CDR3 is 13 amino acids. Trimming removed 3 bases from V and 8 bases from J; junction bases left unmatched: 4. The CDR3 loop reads CASSFLGGDEQFF. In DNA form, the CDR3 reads TGTGCCAGCAGTTTCCTAGGGGGCGATGAGCAGTTCTTC.

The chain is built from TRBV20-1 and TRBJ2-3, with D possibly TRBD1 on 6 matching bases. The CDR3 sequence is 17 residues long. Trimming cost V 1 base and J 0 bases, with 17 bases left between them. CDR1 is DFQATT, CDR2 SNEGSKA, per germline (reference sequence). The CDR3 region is CSARGYGTSSSTDTQYF. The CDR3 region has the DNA TGCAGTGCTAGAGGCTACGGGACATCTTCTAGCACAGATACGCAGTATTTT.

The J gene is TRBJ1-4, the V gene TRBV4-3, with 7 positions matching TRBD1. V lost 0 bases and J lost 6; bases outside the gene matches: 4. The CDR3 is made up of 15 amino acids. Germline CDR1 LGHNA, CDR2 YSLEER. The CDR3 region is CASSQDLTGYEKLFF. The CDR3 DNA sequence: TGCGCCAGCAGCCAAGATCTGACAGGGTATGAAAAACTGTTTTTT.

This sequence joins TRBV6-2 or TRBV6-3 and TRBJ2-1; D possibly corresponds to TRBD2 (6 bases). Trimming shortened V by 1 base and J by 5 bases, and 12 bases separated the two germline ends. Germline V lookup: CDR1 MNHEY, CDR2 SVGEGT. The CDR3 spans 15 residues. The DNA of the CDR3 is TGTGCCAGCAGTTACTGGAGGGAACCAAACAATGAGCAGTTCTTC. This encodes CASSYWREPNNEQFF.